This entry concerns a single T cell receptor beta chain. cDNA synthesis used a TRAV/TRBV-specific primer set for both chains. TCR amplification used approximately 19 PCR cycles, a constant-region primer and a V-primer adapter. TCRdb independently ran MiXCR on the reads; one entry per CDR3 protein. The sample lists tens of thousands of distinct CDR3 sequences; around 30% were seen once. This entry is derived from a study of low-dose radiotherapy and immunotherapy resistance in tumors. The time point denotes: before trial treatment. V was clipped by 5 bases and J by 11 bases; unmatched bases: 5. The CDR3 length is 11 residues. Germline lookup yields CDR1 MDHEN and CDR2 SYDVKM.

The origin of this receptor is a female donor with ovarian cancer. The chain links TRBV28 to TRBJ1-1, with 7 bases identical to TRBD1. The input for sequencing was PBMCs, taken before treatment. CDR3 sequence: CASSDRVLAFF. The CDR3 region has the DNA TGTGCCAGCAGTGACAGGGTTTTGGCTTTCTTT. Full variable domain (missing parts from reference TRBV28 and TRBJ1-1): DVKVTQSSRYLVKRTGEKVFLECVQDMDHENMFWYRQDPGLGLRLIYFSYDVKMKEKGDIPEGYSVSREKKERFSLILESASTNQTSMYLCASSDRVLAFFGQGTRLTVV.